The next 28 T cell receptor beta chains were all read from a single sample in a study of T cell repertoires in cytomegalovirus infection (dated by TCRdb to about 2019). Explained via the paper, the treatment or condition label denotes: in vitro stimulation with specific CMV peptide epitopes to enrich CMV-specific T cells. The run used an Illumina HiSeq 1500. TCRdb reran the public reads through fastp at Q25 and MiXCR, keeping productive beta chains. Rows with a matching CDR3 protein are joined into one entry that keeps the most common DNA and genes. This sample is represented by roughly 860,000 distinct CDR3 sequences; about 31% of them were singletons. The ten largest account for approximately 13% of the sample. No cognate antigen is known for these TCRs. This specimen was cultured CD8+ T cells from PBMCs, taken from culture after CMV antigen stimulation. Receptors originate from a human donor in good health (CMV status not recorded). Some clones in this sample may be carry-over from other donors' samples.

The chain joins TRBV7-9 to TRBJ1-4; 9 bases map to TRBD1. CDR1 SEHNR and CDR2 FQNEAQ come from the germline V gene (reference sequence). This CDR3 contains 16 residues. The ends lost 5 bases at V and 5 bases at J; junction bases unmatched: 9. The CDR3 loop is CASSPNRDRENEKLFF. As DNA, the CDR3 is TGTGCCAGCAGCCCTAATAGGGACAGGGAAAATGAAAAACTGTTTTTT.

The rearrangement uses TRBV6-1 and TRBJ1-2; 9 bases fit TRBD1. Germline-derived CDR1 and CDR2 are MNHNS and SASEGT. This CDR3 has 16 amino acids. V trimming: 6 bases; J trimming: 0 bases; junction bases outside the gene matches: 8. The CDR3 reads CASSVDRGLTNYGYTF. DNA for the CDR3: TGTGCCAGCAGCGTAGACAGGGGGTTAACTAACTATGGCTACACCTTC.

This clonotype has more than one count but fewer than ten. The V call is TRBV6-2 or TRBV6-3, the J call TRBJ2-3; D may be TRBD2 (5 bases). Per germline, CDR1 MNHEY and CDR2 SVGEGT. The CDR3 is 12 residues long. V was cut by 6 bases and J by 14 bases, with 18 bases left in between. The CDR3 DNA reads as TGTGCCAGCAGATCAGAGAGGGAAGGGCCGTATTTT. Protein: CASRSEREGPYF.

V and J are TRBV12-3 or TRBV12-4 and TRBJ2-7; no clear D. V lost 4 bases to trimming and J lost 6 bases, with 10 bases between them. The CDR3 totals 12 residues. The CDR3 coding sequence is TGTGCCAGCAGTTGGGCCCGGACCGAGCAGTACTTC. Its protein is CASSWARTEQYF.

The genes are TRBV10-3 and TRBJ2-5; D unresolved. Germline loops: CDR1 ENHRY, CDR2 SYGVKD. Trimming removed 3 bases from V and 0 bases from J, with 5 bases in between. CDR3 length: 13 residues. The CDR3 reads CAISDSYQETQYF. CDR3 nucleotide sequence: TGTGCCATCAGTGATTCGTACCAAGAGACCCAGTACTTC.

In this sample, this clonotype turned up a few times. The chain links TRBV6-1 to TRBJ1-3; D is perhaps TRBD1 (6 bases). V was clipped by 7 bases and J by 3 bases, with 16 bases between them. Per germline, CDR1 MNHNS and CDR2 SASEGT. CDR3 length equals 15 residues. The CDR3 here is CASIPDRTGGNTIYF. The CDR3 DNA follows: TGTGCCAGCATCCCTGACAGGACGGGTGGAAACACCATATATTTT.

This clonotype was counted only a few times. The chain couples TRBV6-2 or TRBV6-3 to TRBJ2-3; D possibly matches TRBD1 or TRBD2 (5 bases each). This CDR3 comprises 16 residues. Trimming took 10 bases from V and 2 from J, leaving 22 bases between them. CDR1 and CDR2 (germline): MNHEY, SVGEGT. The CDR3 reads CATKGRGASSTDTQYF. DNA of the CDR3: TGTGCCACCAAGGGGCGAGGGGCTTCGTCCACAGATACGCAGTATTTT.

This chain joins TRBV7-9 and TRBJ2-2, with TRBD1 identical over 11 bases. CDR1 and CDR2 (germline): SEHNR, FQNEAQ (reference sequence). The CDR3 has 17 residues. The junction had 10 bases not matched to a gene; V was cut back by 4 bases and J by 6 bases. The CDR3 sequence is CASSSPDRGLPSGELFF. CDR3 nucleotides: TGTGCCAGCAGCTCCCCGGACAGGGGGCTACCGTCCGGGGAGCTGTTTTTT.

The DNA for the CDR3 is TGTGCCAGCAGTTACGCACAGGTTTATGGCTACACCTTC. This gives the protein CASSYAQVYGYTF. V and J are TRBV6-6 and TRBJ1-2, with D maybe TRBD1 (5 bases). The CDR3 loop spans 13 amino acids. CDR1 and CDR2 from the germline V gene are MNHNY and SVGAGI (reference sequence). Trimming shortened V by 2 bases and J by 5 bases, and 9 bases separated the two germline ends.

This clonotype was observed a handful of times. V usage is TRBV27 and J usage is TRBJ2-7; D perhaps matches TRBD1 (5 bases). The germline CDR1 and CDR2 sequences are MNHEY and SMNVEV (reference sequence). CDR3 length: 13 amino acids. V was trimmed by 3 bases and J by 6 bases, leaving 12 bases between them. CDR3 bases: TGTGCCAGCAGTTTCCGGTGGGGCTCCGAGCAGTACGTC. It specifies CASSFRWGSEQYV.

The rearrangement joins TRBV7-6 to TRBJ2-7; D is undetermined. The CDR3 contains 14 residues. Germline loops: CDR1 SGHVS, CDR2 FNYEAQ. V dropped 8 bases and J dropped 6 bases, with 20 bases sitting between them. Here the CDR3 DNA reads TGTGCCAGCGCCCGCGACCCCCTTAAAGGCGAGCAGTACTTC. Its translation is CASARDPLKGEQYF.

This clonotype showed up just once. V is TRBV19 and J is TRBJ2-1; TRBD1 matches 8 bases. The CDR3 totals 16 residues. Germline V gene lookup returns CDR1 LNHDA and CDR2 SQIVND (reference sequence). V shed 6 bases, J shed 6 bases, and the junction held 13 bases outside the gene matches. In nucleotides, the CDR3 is TGTGCCAGTAGCCCTTTGACAGGGGTTCTCGTCAATGAGCAGTTCTTC. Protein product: CASSPLTGVLVNEQFF. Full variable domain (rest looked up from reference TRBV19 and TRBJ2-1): DGGITQSPKYLFRKEGQNVTLSCEQNLNHDAMYWYRQDPGQGLRLIYYSQIVNDFQKGDIAEGYSVSREKKESFPLTVTSAQKNPTAFYLCASSPLTGVLVNEQFFGPGTRLTVL.

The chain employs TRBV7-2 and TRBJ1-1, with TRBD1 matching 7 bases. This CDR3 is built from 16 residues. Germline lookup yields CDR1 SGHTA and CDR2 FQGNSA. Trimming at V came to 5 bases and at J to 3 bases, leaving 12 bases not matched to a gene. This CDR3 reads CASSLPRGGHDTEAFF. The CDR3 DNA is TGTGCCAGCAGCCTCCCCAGGGGGGGTCATGACACTGAAGCTTTCTTT.

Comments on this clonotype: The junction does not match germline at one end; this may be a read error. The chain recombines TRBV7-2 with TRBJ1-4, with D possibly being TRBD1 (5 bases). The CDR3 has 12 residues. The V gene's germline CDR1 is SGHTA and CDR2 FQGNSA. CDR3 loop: CASSLGGEKLYF. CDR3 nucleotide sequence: TGTGCCAGCAGCTTAGGAGGGGAAAAACTGTATTTT.

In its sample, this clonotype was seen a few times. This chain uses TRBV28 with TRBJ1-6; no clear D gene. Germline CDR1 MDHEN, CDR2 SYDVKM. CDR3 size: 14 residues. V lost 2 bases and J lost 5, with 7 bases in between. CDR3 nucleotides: TGTGCCAGCAGTTTAGGTCAGCATAATTCACCCCTCCACTTT. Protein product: CASSLGQHNSPLHF.

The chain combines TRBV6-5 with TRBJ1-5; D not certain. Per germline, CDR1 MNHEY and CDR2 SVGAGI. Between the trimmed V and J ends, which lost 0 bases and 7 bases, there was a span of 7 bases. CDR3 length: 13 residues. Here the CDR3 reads CASSYSVGQPQHF. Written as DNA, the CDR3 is TGTGCCAGCAGTTACTCGGTGGGCCAGCCCCAGCATTTT.

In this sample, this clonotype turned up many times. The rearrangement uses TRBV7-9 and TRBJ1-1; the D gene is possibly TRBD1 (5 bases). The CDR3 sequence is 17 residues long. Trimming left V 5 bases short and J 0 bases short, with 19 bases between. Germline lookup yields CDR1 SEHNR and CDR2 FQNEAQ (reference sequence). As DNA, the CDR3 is TGTGCCAGCAGCGAGGGGTTGGGAACGCTCTTGAACACTGAAGCTTTCTTT. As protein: CASSEGLGTLLNTEAFF.

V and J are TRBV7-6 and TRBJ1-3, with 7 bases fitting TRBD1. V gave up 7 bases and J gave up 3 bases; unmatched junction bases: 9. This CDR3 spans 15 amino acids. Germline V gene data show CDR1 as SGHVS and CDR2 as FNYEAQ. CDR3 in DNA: TGTGCCAGCACCACTTTTGGACAGGATGGAAACACCATATATTTT. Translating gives CASTTFGQDGNTIYF. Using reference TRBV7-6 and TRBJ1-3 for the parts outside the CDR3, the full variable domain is GAGVSQSPRYKVTKRGQDVALRCDPISGHVSLYWYRQALGQGPEFLTYFNYEAQQDKSGLPNDRFSAERPEGSISTLTIQRTEQRDSAMYRCASTTFGQDGNTIYFGEGSWLTVV.

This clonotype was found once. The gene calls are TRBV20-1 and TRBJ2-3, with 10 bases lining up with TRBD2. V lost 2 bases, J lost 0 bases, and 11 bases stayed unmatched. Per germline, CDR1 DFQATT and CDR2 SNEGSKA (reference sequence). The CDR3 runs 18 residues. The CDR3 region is CSARSISSGGPSTDTQYF. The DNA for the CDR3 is TGCAGTGCTAGATCAATATCTAGCGGGGGACCAAGCACAGATACGCAGTATTTT.

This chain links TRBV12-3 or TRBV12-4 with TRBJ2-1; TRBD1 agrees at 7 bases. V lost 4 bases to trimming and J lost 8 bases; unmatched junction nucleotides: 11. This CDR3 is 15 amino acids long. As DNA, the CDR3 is TGTGCCAGCAGTTCACAGGGGCCTTACGGAGATGAGCAGTTCTTC. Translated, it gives CASSSQGPYGDEQFF.

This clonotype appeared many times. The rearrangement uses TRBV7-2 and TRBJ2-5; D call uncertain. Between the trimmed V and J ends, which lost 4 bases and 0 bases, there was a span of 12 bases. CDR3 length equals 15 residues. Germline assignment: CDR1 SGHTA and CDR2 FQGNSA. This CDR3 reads CASSSIRIYQETQYF. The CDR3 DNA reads TGTGCCAGCAGCTCCATCCGGATTTACCAAGAGACCCAGTACTTC.

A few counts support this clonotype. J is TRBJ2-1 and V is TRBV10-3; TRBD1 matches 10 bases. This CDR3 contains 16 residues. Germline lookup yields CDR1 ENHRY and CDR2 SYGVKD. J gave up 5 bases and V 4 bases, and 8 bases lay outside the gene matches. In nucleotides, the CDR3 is TGTGCCATCAGTGTAAGGGGACAGGGGCTAGACAATGAGCAGTTCTTC. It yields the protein CAISVRGQGLDNEQFF.

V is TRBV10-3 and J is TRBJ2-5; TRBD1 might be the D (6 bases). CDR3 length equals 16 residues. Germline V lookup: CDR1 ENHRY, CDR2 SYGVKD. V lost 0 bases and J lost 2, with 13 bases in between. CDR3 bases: TGTGCCATCAGTGAGTCTTGGACAGAATCTCAAGAGACCCAGTACTTC. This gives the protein CAISESWTESQETQYF.

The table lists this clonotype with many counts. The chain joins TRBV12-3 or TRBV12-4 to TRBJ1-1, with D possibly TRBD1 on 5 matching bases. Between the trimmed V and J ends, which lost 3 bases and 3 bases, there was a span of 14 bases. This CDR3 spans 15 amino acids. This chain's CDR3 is CASSFVPAGYTEAFF. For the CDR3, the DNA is TGTGCCAGCAGTTTTGTTCCCGCAGGGTACACTGAAGCTTTCTTT.

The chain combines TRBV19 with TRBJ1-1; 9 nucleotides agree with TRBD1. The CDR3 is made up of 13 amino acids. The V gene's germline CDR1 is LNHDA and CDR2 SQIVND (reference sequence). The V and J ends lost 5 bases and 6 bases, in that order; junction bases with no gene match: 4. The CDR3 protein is CASSAWTGAEAFF. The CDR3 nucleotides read TGTGCCAGTAGTGCCTGGACAGGGGCTGAAGCTTTCTTT.

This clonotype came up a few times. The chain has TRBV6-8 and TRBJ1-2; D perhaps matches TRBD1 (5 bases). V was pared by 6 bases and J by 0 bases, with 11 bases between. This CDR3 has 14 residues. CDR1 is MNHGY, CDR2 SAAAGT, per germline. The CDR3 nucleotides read TGTGCCAGCAGCTCGCTGACAGCTAACTATGGCTACACCTTC. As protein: CASSSLTANYGYTF.

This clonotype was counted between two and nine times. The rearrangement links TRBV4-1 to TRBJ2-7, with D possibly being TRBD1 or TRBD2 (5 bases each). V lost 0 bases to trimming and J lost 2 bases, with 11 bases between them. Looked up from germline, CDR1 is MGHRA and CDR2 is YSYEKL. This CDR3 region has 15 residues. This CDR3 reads CASSQEAGGAYEQYF. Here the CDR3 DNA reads TGCGCCAGCAGCCAAGAAGCTGGGGGAGCCTACGAGCAGTACTTC.

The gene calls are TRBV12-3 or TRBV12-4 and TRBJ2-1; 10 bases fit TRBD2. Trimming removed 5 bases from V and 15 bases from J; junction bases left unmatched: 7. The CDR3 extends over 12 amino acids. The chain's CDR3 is CASSPGTSDRFF. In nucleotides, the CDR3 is TGTGCCAGCAGTCCAGGGACTAGCGACAGGTTCTTC.